The rows below give T cell receptor beta chains drawn from one sample of a study of blood T cells in healthy people across ages. A single record per CDR3 protein comes from TCRdb applying MiXCR to the 5' RACE reads. The data contain around 600,000 distinct CDR3 sequences, roughly 43% of them seen just once; the ten biggest clones take up around 24%. Sequenced material: blood. Receptors originate from a man aged 80 or over in good health. Each CDR3 is given with its conserved first and last residue. A D gene is named only where the DNA matches it firmly. Rows give clone size only sometimes, using once, few, many, or a class for an expanded clone.

j_call v_call clone_size d_call cdr3_aa cdr3_nt
TRBJ2-1 TRBV4-3 NA TRBD1 CASIRGTGVTYNEQFF TGCGCCAGCATTCGGGGTACAGGGGTGACCTACAATGAGCAGTTCTTC
TRBJ2-1 TRBV10-3 NA TRBD2 CATLKREGNEQFF TGTGCCACCCTCAAGCGGGAAGGCAATGAGCAGTTCTTC
TRBJ2-1 TRBV10-3 few TRBD2 CAISESLAGVSNEQFF TGTGCCATCAGTGAGTCGCTAGCGGGGGTTTCCAATGAGCAGTTCTTC
TRBJ2-5 TRBV15 NA TRBD2 CATQGGLANQETQYF TGTGCCACCCAGGGGGGACTAGCGAACCAAGAGACCCAGTACTTC
TRBJ1-4 TRBV12-3/TRBV12-4 many TRBD1 CASSFLGGNEKLFF TGTGCCAGCAGTTTTTTAGGGGGCAATGAAAAACTGTTTTTT
TRBJ1-2 TRBV7-9 NA NA CASSNGQNYGYTF TGTGCCAGCAGCAATGGACAGAACTATGGCTACACCTTC
TRBJ2-7 TRBV20-1 few TRBD1 CSAGGQDRAYEQYF TGCAGTGCCGGGGGACAGGATAGAGCCTACGAGCAGTACTTC
TRBJ2-3 TRBV12-3/TRBV12-4 few NA CASSSAGARDTQYF TGTGCCAGCAGTTCGGCGGGGGCAAGGGATACGCAGTATTTT
TRBJ1-1 TRBV20-1 NA NA CSARETQRNTEAFF TGCAGTGCTAGAGAGACCCAGAGGAACACTGAAGCTTTCTTT
TRBJ2-7 TRBV20-1 NA TRBD2 CSARDRLAGVGNEQYF TGCAGTGCTAGAGATCGCCTAGCGGGAGTGGGCAATGAGCAGTACTTC
TRBJ1-2 TRBV6-6 NA TRBD1 CASSPGTGRSYGYTF TGTGCCAGCAGCCCCGGGACAGGGCGTTCCTATGGCTACACCTTC
TRBJ2-1 TRBV24-1 NA NA CATGRQGTYYNEQFF TGTGCCACGGGTAGACAAGGGACCTACTACAATGAGCAGTTCTTC
TRBJ1-4 TRBV20-1 NA TRBD1 CSARSGQGKEKLFF TGCAGTGCTAGATCGGGACAGGGGAAAGAAAAACTGTTTTTT
TRBJ2-7 TRBV6-2/TRBV6-3 few NA CASAYGFYEQYF TGTGCCAGCGCGTACGGGTTCTACGAGCAGTACTTC
TRBJ2-5 TRBV3-1 NA TRBD2 CASSQGTLAGGQETQYF TGTGCCAGCAGCCAAGGGACCTTAGCGGGAGGGCAAGAGACCCAGTACTTC
TRBJ2-3 TRBV7-2 NA NA CASNSRADDTQYF TGTGCCAGCAATTCTCGAGCAGACGATACGCAGTATTTT
TRBJ2-5 TRBV7-9 NA TRBD2 CASSLGSGVSETQYF TGTGCCAGCAGCTTAGGTAGCGGGGTTTCGGAGACCCAGTACTTC
TRBJ2-7 TRBV7-2 NA TRBD1 CASSLWDRDSYEQYF TGTGCCAGCAGCTTATGGGACAGGGACTCCTACGAGCAGTACTTC
TRBJ1-2 TRBV3-1 few TRBD1 CASSQGLQGMSYTF TGTGCCAGCAGCCAAGGCTTACAGGGGATGAGCTACACCTTC
TRBJ2-3 TRBV9 NA NA CASSPSLADRVVTQYF TGTGCCAGCAGCCCTTCATTAGCGGATCGAGTAGTTACGCAGTATTTT
TRBJ1-5 TRBV20-1 NA NA CSAEGRPNQPQHF TGCAGTGCTGAGGGGCGCCCAAATCAGCCCCAGCATTTT
TRBJ1-2 TRBV6-5 NA NA CASSSQGSGYGYTF TGTGCCAGCAGTTCTCAGGGGAGTGGTTATGGCTACACCTTC
TRBJ2-3 TRBV5-6 few NA CASSVLAGPSTDTQYF TGTGCCAGCAGCGTTCTTGCGGGCCCCAGCACAGATACGCAGTATTTT
TRBJ2-7 TRBV29-1 NA NA CSARGEGPYEQYF TGCAGCGCGAGGGGGGAGGGCCCCTACGAGCAGTACTTC
TRBJ2-3 TRBV9 NA TRBD2 CASSVEAGTTDTQYF TGTGCCAGCAGCGTAGAAGCGGGGACGACAGATACGCAGTATTTT
TRBJ1-2 TRBV14 NA NA CASSQSLAYGYTF TGTGCCAGCAGCCAATCCCTTGCCTATGGCTACACCTTC
TRBJ1-2 TRBV7-2 NA TRBD1 CASSPTGGIDYGYTF TGTGCCAGCAGCCCGACAGGGGGGATCGACTATGGCTACACCTTC
TRBJ1-2 TRBV9 NA NA CASSVEPRDGGYTF TGTGCCAGCAGCGTAGAACCACGGGATGGTGGCTACACCTTC
TRBJ1-1 TRBV7-2 NA NA CASSFPQGLGTEAFF TGTGCCAGCAGCTTCCCACAAGGGTTGGGCACTGAAGCTTTCTTT
TRBJ2-3 TRBV11-1 NA TRBD2 CASSLARASGGTRTDTQYF TGTGCCAGCAGCTTAGCGCGCGCTAGCGGGGGGACTCGCACAGATACGCAGTATTTT
TRBJ1-6 TRBV6-5 many NA CASSYRQRNSPLHF TGTGCCAGCAGTTACCGACAGAGGAATTCACCCCTCCACTTT
TRBJ2-5 TRBV4-1 NA TRBD2 CASSQGSGTVLETQYF TGCGCCAGCAGCCAAGGGAGCGGGACGGTATTAGAGACCCAGTACTTC
TRBJ1-2 TRBV6-5 NA NA CASSYERNTNYGYTF TGTGCCAGCAGTTACGAACGGAACACTAACTATGGCTACACCTTC